Below, 14 T cell receptor beta chains from the same sample are listed, as sequenced in a study of technical replicates of blood from a handful of donors. TCRdb's copy holds only in-frame clones and misses some; the assay was immunoSEQ multiplex PCR. The sample yields about 83,000 clones, roughly nine tenths seen once. Sequencing was done on a sample of T cells isolated from PBMCs. The source of these receptors is a human donor in good health.

V usage is TRBV7-8 and J usage is TRBJ1-2; D may be TRBD1 (5 bases). The CDR3 consists of 16 residues. Germline values: CDR1 SGHVS, CDR2 FQNEAQ. The ends were cut back, 4 bases at V and 1 base at J, with 16 bases in the middle. The CDR3 nucleotides read TGTGCCAGCAGCTCTGGTAATCAGGGAATTAACTATGGCTACACCTTC. Its protein is CASSSGNQGINYGYTF.

The V gene is TRBV7-2, the J gene TRBJ1-6; tentative D call: TRBD1 (6 bases). V lost 1 base, J lost 7 bases, and 11 bases lay in between. This CDR3 region has 15 residues. CDR1 SGHTA and CDR2 FQGNSA come from the germline V gene. CDR3 nucleotide sequence: TGTGCCAGCAGCTTAGTATGGCAGGGGAATTCACCCCTCCACTTT. This encodes CASSLVWQGNSPLHF.

The rearrangement links TRBV5-4 to TRBJ2-3; weak D call: TRBD1 (6 bases). CDR1 and CDR2 from the germline V gene are SGHNT and YYREEE (reference sequence). CDR3 length equals 14 residues. The V and J ends lost 0 bases and 6 bases respectively, with 11 bases between them. CDR3 protein: CASSLVGQTDTQYF. DNA of the CDR3: TGTGCCAGCAGCTTGGTCGGACAGACGGATACGCAGTATTTT.

The J gene is TRBJ2-2, the V gene TRBV5-4, with TRBD2 identical over 7 bases. The CDR3 runs to 17 residues. V lost 4 bases and J lost 3; bases outside the gene matches: 12. The germline V gene has CDR1 SGHNT and CDR2 YYREEE (reference sequence). Here the CDR3 DNA reads TGTGCCAGCAGCGACGATGGGTACCGGGGGGACACCGGGGAGCTGTTTTTT. Translated: CASSDDGYRGDTGELFF.

This chain uses TRBV6-1 with TRBJ2-7; 9 nucleotides match TRBD2. There are 18 residues in the CDR3. Germline V gene lookup returns CDR1 MNHNS and CDR2 SASEGT. With 4 bases clipped from V and 1 base from J, the junction kept 14 bases outside the gene matches. The CDR3 bases are TGTGCCAGCAGTGTCCCGGGGAGCGGGGGGTACTTTTCCTACGAGCAGTACTTC. It specifies CASSVPGSGGYFSYEQYF.

Turning to this clone: Its ends do not fully match the called genes, so a read error is possible. The V gene is TRBV6-1, the J gene TRBJ1-4; a weak D match, TRBD1 (6 bases). Germline CDR1 and CDR2: MNHNS and SASEGT. The CDR3 sequence is 12 residues long. CDR3 sequence reads: CASSEQTGLVIF. The CDR3 bases are TGTGCCAGCAGCGAACAGACAGGCTTAGTTATTTTT.

The chain carries TRBV5-5 and TRBJ2-7; possibly TRBD2 for D (6 bases). Trimming took off 4 bases at V and 1 base at J, with 12 bases between the two ends. Germline V gene lookup returns CDR1 SGHKS and CDR2 YYEKEE (reference sequence). The CDR3 has 14 residues. CDR3 region: CASSMGLDSYEQYF. As DNA, the CDR3 is TGTGCCAGCAGCATGGGACTGGATTCCTACGAGCAGTACTTC.

The gene calls are TRBV30 and TRBJ2-7; 8 bases match TRBD2. The V and J ends lost 1 base and 3 bases, in that order; junction bases with no gene match: 2. Germline assignment: CDR1 GTSNPN and CDR2 SVGIG (reference sequence). This CDR3 spans 13 amino acids. The CDR3 coding sequence is TGTGCCTGGAGTGGGCTAGCGGGCTACGAGCAGTACTTC. Its translation: CAWSGLAGYEQYF.

The chain links TRBV7-9 to TRBJ2-5, with D possibly being TRBD2 (6 bases). Germline values: CDR1 SEHNR, CDR2 FQNEAQ (reference sequence). V lost 5 bases, J lost 1 base, and 14 bases lay in between. The CDR3 runs to 15 residues. CDR3 amino acids: CASSPRGTTQETQYF. CDR3 nucleotides: TGTGCCAGCAGCCCCCGGGGGACGACCCAAGAGACCCAGTACTTC.

The sample holds one count of this clone. The chain carries TRBV6-5 and TRBJ2-7; tentative D call: TRBD2 (5 bases). Germline V gene sequence: CDR1 MNHEY, CDR2 SVGAGI. The V gene lost 0 bases and the J gene lost 0 bases, with 9 bases spanning the gap. The CDR3 is 15 amino acids. For the CDR3, the DNA is TGTGCCAGCAGTTACTCCCCCGGACTCTCCTACGAGCAGTACTTC. Translating gives CASSYSPGLSYEQYF.

V usage is TRBV5-4 and J usage is TRBJ2-1; D possibly corresponds to TRBD1 (6 bases). Trimming cost V 5 bases and J 6 bases, with 15 bases left between them. Germline-derived CDR1 and CDR2 are SGHNT and YYREEE (reference sequence). CDR3 length equals 14 residues. The CDR3 protein is CASSRDMGTNEQFF. The CDR3 DNA is TGTGCCAGCAGTCGGGACATGGGGACCAATGAGCAGTTCTTC.

The chain recombines TRBV2 with TRBJ2-1; 7 bases line up with TRBD1. V shed 6 bases and J 12 bases; nucleotides not matched to a gene: 5. This CDR3 contains 11 residues. The germline CDR1 and CDR2 sequences are SNHLY and FYNNEI. This chain's CDR3 is CASRSGTAQFF. CDR3 nucleotides: TGTGCCAGCAGATCCGGGACAGCGCAGTTCTTC.

The chain carries TRBV2 and TRBJ2-5, with 8 bases identical to TRBD2. The junction had 6 bases not matched to a gene; V was cut back by 3 bases and J by 0 bases. CDR1 is SNHLY and CDR2 is FYNNEI in the germline V gene. The CDR3 runs 16 residues. The CDR3 spells CASSEVLAGNQETQYF. As DNA, the CDR3 is TGTGCCAGCAGTGAGGTGTTAGCGGGGAACCAAGAGACCCAGTACTTC.

The gene calls are TRBV6-1 and TRBJ1-2, with D uncertain. The CDR3 has 11 amino acids. Germline loops: CDR1 MNHNS, CDR2 SASEGT. Trimming shortened V by 0 bases and J by 11 bases, and 7 bases separated the two germline ends. The CDR3 region is CASSEARGYTF. The CDR3 coding sequence is TGTGCCAGCAGTGAAGCGCGAGGATACACCTTC.